This T cell receptor beta chain came from a study of T cell responses to AZD1222 COVID-19 vaccine. Study conclusions and caveats: Researchers took repertoire samples only after the peak T cell response had come.

A note on this clone: No antigen is known for it.

The repertoire was sequenced with immunoSEQ multiplex PCR; TCRdb's copy has only in-frame clones and lacks some. The sample includes about 130,000 clones, around 89% of them seen just once. Germline values: CDR1 SEHNR, CDR2 FQNEAQ (reference sequence). This CDR3 has 15 residues. V was pared by 5 bases and J by 7 bases, with 12 bases of the junction left unmatched. Sequencing was performed on peripheral blood, taken 28 days after the second AZD1222 dose. The V call is TRBV7-9, the J call TRBJ1-2, with 8 bases aligning to TRBD1. The TCR was taken from an adult who received the AZD1222 COVID-19 vaccine. CDR3 DNA sequence: TGTGCCAGCAGCCAATGGCCCCAGGGGGCGGTTGGCTACACCTTC. The encoded protein is CASSQWPQGAVGYTF.